This note documents a single TCR beta chain sequence. What it recognizes is unknown. Expressed TCRB transcripts got sequenced, as all isolated RNA was reverse transcribed. The table came from immunoSEQ multiplex PCR; TCRdb's copy has only in-frame clones and leaves some out. The table includes under 250,000 clones, 25% to 35% detected once. The data were obtained in a study of beta chain features in type 1 diabetes. Points from the study as a whole: Shorter templates might be favored by PCR, equally in patients and controls.

V was clipped by 0 bases and J by 0 bases, with 7 bases between them. This CDR3 contains 16 residues. Germline V CDR1 and CDR2: SGHNT, YYREEE (reference sequence). Material for sequencing was central memory CD4+ T cells from blood. The receptor's source is a man in his thirties or forties in good health. This chain uses TRBV5-4 with TRBJ2-6; D is undetermined. Here the CDR3 reads CASSLVESSGANVLTF. CDR3 coding DNA: TGTGCCAGCAGCTTGGTCGAGAGCTCTGGGGCCAACGTCCTGACTTTC.